This T cell receptor (beta chain) is drawn from a study of regulatory T cells in long-lasting Graves disease. Study-level findings and limits: The study found TRBV28, TRBJ1-2 and TRBJ2-5 favored in persistent disease. Peripheral blood, not thyroid tissue, was the sole material studied.

Concerning this clonotype: Its antigen remains unidentified.

Described time point: persistent/refractory GD, antithyroid drugs over 5 years with positive TRAb. The authors made the TCR library using RNA they extracted from PBMCs. American Thyroid Association guidelines were used to diagnose Graves' disease. The CDR3 totals 15 residues. The germline gives CDR1 LNHNV, CDR2 YYDKDF (reference sequence). With 0 bases removed from V and 0 bases from J, the gap between germline ends came to 6 bases. Relying on iRepertoire HTBI primers and Arm-PCR of CDR3 regions, the team built TCR beta libraries. Each CDR3 protein is one row after TCRdb ran MiXCR on the multiplex PCR reads. The profile shows 450,000 or so distinct CDR3 sequences, approximately 23% of them singletons.

Sequenced material: peripheral blood mononuclear cells (PBMCs), taken when the disease was refractory, from a patient treated with antithyroid drugs. This sequence joins TRBV15 and TRBJ1-5; no definite D call. The sequence was collected from a female donor with Graves disease. This CDR3 is CATSRERVSNQPQHF. The CDR3 nucleotides read TGTGCCACCAGCAGAGAACGGGTTAGCAATCAGCCCCAGCATTTT. Full variable domain (remainder filled in from reference TRBV15 and TRBJ1-5): DAMVIQNPRYQVTQFGKPVTLSCSQTLNHNVMYWYQQKSSQAPKLLFHYYDKDFNNEADTPDNFQSRRPNTSFCFLDIRSPGLGDTAMYLCATSRERVSNQPQHFGDGTRLSIL.